This TCR beta chain was captured in a study of cytomegalovirus exposure and HLA in healthy donors. Regarding the study as a whole: An analysis that was carried out later associated 15,000 to 20,000 TCR beta sequences with HLA alleles at 0.05 false discovery rate.

A multiplex PCR was run with 60 Vbeta primers and 13 Jbeta primers. Only in-frame clones appear in the TCRdb table, and some are missing; sequencing was by immunoSEQ multiplex PCR. There are more than 85,000 clones in the sample; under 85% occur only once, and 1% to 1.5% lies in the top ten. Details on this clone: Its matching antigen is unknown.

The V end lost 1 base, the J end lost 0 bases, and 3 bases lay between the germline ends. The CDR3 has 14 amino acids. From germline, CDR1 is KGHSH and CDR2 LQKENI. This TCR was sampled from a young man in good health and CMV-seronegative. Sequenced sample: PBMCs. The rearrangement uses TRBV18 and TRBJ1-4; D not certain. CDR3 protein: CASSPLATNEKLFF. The CDR3 bases are TGTGCCAGCTCACCACTAGCAACTAATGAAAAACTGTTTTTT. Full variable domain (outside the CDR3, taken from reference TRBV18 and TRBJ1-4): NAGVMQNPRHLVRRRGQEARLRCSPMKGHSHVYWYRQLPEEGLKFMVYLQKENIIDESGMPKERFSAEFPKEGPSILRIQQVVRGDSAAYFCASSPLATNEKLFFGSGTQLSVL.